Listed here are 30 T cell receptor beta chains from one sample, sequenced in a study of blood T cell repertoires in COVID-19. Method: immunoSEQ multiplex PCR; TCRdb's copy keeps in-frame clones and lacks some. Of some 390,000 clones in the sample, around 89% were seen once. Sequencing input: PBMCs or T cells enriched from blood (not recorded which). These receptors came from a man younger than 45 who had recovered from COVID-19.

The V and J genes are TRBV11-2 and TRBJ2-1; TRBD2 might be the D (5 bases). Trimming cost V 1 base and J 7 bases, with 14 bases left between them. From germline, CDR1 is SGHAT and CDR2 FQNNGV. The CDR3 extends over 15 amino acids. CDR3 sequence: CASSLVVASPNEQFF. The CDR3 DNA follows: TGTGCCAGCAGCTTAGTAGTAGCTAGCCCAAATGAGCAGTTCTTC.

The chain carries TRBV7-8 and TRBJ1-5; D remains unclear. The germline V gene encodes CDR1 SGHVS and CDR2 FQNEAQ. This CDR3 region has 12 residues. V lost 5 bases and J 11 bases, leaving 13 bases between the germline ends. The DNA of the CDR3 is TGTGCCAGCAGCCCCGAACGAGGAGCCCAGCATTTT. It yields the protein CASSPERGAQHF.

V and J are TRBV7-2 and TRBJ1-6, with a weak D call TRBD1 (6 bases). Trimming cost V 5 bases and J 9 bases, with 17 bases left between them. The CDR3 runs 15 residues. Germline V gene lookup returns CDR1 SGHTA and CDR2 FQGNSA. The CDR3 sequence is CASSLESGGPSPLHF. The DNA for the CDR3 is TGTGCCAGCAGCCTCGAGTCGGGGGGGCCTTCACCCCTCCACTTT.

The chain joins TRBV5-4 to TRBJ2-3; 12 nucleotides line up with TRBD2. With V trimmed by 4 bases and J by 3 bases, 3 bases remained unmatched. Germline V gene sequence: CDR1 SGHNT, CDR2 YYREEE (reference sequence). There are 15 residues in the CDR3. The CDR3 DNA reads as TGTGCCAGCAGCAAGACTAGCGGGAGTACAGATACGCAGTATTTT. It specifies CASSKTSGSTDTQYF.

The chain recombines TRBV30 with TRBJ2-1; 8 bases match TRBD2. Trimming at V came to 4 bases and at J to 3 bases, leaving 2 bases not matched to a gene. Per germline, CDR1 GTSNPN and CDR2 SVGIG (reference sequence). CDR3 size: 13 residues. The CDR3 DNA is TGTGCCTGGACTAGCGGGTTCTACAATGAGCAGTTCTTC. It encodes CAWTSGFYNEQFF.

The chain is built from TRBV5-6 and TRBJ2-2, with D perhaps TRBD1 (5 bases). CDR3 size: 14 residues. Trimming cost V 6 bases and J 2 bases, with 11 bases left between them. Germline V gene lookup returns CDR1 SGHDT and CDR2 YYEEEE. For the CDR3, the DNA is TGTGCCAGCACTCCAGGGATTAACACCGGGGAGCTGTTTTTT. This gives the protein CASTPGINTGELFF.

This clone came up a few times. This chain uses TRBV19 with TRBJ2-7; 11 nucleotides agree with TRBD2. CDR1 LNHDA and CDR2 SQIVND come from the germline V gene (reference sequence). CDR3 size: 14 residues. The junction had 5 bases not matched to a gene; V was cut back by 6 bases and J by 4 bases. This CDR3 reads CASSPGLAEYEQYF. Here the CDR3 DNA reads TGTGCCAGTAGCCCGGGACTAGCGGAATACGAGCAGTACTTC.

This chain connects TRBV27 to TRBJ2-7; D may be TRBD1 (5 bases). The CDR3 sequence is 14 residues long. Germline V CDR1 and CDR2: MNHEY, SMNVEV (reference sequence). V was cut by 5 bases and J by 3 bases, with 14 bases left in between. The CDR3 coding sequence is TGTGCCAGCAGTCCGGACACATCACGCTACGAGCAGTACTTC. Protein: CASSPDTSRYEQYF.

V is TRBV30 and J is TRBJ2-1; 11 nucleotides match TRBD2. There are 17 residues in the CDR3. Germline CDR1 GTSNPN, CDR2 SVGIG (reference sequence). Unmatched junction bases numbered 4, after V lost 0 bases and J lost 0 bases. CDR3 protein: CAWSVASGRNSYNEQFF. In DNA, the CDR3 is TGTGCCTGGAGTGTAGCTAGCGGGAGGAACTCCTACAATGAGCAGTTCTTC.

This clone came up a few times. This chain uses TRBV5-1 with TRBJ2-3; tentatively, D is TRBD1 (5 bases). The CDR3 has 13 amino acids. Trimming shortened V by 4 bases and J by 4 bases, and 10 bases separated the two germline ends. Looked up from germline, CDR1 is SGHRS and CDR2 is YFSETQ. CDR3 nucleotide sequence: TGCGCCAGCAGCCCTCAGGGTGCAGATACGCAGTATTTT. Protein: CASSPQGADTQYF.

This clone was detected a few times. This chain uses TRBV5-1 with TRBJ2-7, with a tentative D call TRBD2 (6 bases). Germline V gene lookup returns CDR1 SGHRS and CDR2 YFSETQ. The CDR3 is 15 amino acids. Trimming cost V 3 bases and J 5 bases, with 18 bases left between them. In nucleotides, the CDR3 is TGCGCCAGCAGCTGGACGGGGGATATCTTACACGAGCAGTACTTC. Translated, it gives CASSWTGDILHEQYF.

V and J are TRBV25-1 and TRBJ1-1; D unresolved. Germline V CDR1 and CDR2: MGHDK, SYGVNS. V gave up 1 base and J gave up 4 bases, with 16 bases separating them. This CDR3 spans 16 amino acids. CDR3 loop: CASSEWHTSRATEAFF. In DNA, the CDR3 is TGTGCCAGCAGTGAATGGCACACTTCGAGGGCCACTGAAGCTTTCTTT. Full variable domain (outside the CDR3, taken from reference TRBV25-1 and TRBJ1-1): EADIYQTPRYLVIGTGKKITLECSQTMGHDKMYWYQQDPGMELHLIHYSYGVNSTEKGDLSSESTVSRIRTEHFPLTLESARPSHTSQYLCASSEWHTSRATEAFFGQGTRLTVV.

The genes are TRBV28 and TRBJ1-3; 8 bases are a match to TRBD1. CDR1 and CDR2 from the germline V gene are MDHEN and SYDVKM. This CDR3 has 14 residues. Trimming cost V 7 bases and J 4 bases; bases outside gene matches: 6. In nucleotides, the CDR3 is TGTGCCAGCACCAACAGGGGGTCCGGAAACACCATATATTTT. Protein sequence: CASTNRGSGNTIYF.

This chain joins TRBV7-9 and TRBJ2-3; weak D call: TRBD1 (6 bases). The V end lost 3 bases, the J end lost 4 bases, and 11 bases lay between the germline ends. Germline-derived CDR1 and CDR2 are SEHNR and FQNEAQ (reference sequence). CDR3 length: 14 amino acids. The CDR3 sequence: CASSFRDTADTQYF. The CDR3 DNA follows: TGTGCCAGCAGCTTCCGGGACACAGCAGATACGCAGTATTTT.

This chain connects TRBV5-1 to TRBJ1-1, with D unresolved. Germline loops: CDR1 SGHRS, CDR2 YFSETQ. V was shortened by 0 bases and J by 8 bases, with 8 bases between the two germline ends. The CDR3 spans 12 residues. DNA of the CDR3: TGCGCCAGCAGCTTGGTGGAGGGAGAAGCTTTCTTT. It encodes CASSLVEGEAFF.

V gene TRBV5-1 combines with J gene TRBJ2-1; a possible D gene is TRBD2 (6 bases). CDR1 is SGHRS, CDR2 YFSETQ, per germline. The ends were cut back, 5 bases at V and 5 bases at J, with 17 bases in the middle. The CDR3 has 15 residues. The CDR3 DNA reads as TGCGCCAGCAGACCAGCCGGGACTCGAGACAATGAGCAGTTCTTC. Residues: CASRPAGTRDNEQFF.

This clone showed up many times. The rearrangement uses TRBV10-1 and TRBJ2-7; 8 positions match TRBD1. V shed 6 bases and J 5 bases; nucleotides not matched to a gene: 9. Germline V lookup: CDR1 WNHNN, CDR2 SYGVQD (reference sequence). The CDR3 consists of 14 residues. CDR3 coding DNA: TGCGCCAGCAGATCGGACAGGGCTCTCGACGAGCAGTACTTC. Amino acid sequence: CASRSDRALDEQYF.

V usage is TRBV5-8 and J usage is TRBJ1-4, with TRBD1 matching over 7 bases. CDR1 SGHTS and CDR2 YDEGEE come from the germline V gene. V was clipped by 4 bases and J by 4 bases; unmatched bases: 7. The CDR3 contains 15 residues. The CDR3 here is CASSMNRGYNEKLFF. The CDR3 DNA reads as TGTGCCAGCAGCATGAACAGGGGATATAATGAAAAACTGTTTTTT.

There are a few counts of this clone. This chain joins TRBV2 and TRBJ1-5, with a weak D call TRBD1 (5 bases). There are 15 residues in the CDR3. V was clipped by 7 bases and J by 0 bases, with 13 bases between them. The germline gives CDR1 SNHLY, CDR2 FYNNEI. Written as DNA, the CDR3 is TGTGCCAGCAACACCGGGGGAATTAGCAATCAGCCCCAGCATTTT. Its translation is CASNTGGISNQPQHF.

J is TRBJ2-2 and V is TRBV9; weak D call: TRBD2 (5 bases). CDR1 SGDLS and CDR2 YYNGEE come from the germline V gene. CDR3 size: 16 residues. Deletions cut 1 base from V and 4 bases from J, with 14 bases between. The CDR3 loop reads CASSVRLAASTGELFF. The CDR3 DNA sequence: TGTGCCAGCAGCGTAAGGCTAGCCGCCAGCACCGGGGAGCTGTTTTTT. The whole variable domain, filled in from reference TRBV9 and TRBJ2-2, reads DSGVTQTPKHLITATGQRVTLRCSPRSGDLSVYWYQQSLDQGLQFLIQYYNGEERAKGNILERFSAQQFPDLHSELNLSSLELGDSALYFCASSVRLAASTGELFFGEGSRLTVL.

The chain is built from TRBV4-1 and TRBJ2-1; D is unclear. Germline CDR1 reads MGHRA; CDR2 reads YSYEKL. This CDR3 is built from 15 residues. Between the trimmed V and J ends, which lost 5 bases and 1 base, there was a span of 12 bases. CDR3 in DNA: TGCGCCAGCAGCTCGGAGACCCGTTCCTACAATGAGCAGTTCTTC. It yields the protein CASSSETRSYNEQFF.

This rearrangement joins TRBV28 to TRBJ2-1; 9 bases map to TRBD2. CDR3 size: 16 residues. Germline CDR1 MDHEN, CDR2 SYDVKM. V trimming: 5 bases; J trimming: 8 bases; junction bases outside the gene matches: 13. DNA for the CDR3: TGTGCCAGCAGTCCCTTCGTAAAGCGGGGGGTCCATGAGCAGTTCTTC. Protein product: CASSPFVKRGVHEQFF.

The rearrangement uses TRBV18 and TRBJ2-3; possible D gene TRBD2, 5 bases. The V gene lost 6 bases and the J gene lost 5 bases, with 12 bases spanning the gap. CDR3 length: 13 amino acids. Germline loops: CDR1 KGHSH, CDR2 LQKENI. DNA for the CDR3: TGTGCCAGCTCGTCCCGCGAGGGAGATACGCAGTATTTT. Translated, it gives CASSSREGDTQYF.

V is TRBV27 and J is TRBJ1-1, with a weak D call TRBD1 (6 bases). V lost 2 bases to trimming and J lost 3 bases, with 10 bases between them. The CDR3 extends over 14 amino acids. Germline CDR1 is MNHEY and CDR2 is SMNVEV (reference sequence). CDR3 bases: TGTGCCAGCAGTTTACTTGCAGGGGACACTGAAGCTTTCTTT. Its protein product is CASSLLAGDTEAFF.

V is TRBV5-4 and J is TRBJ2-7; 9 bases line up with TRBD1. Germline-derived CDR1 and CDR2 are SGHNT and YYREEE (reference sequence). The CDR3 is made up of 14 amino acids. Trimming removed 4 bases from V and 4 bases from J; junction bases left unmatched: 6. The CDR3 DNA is TGTGCCAGCAGCCCGGGACAGGGATCTTACGAGCAGTACTTC. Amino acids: CASSPGQGSYEQYF.

The chain's CDR3 is CASSLLIAGGVKEQFF. The DNA for the CDR3 is TGTGCCAGCAGTTTATTGATAGCGGGAGGGGTAAAAGAGCAGTTCTTC. The V gene is TRBV27, the J gene TRBJ2-1; 11 nucleotides align to TRBD2. CDR3 length: 16 residues. Unmatched junction bases numbered 9, after V lost 1 base and J lost 10 bases. Germline-derived CDR1 and CDR2 are MNHEY and SMNVEV (reference sequence).

DNA of the CDR3: TGTGCCAGCAGCCGGGAGTCGGGAAACACCATATATTTT. Protein: CASSRESGNTIYF. This sequence joins TRBV3-1 (or the pseudogene TRBV3-2) and TRBJ1-3; D unclear. This CDR3 is built from 13 residues. Germline V gene lookup returns CDR1 LGHDT and CDR2 YNNKEL (reference sequence). V lost 4 bases, J lost 4 bases, and 8 bases lay in between.

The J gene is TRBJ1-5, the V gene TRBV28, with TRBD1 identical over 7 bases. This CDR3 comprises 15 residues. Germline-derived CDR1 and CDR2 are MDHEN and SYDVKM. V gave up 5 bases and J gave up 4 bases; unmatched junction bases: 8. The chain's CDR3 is CASSQGTALNQPQHF. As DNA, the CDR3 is TGTGCCAGCAGTCAAGGGACAGCACTGAATCAGCCCCAGCATTTT.

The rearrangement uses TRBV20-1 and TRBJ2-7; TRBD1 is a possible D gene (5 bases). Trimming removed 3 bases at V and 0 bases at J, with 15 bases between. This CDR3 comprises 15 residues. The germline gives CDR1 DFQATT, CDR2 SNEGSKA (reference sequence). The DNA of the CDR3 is TGCAGTGCTAGTATCGTTCAGGGCCCCTCCTACGAGCAGTACTTC. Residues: CSASIVQGPSYEQYF.

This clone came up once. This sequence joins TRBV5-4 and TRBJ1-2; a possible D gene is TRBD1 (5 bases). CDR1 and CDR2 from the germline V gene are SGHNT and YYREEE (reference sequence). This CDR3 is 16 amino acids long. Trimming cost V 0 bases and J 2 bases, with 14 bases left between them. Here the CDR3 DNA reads TGTGCCAGCAGCTTGGATCAGGACAACTTAAACTATGGCTACACCTTC. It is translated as CASSLDQDNLNYGYTF.